This is a list of T cell receptor beta chains from one sample in a study of response to subunit inactivated influenza vaccine. A single record per CDR3 protein comes from TCRdb applying MiXCR to the RT-PCR reads. The table includes 650,000 to 850,000 distinct CDR3 sequences, roughly 13% detected once. Sequenced here: PBMCs from blood, sampled 14 to 15 days before vaccination. Receptor source: a man over 45 who received an inactivated influenza vaccine. The CDR3 runs from the conserved cysteine through the conserved F or W. The D gene is left open where the match is weak. Clone size, where shown, is once, few, many, or a class for clones that have expanded.

j_call | d_call | clone_size | v_call | cdr3_nt | cdr3_aa
TRBJ2-6 | NA | few | TRBV28 | TGTGCCAGCAGAGTGCAAAGGGGGAATGGGGCCAACGTCCTGACTTTC | CASRVQRGNGANVLTF
TRBJ2-1 | NA | NA | TRBV3-1 | TGTGCCAGAAGCCAAGATGGGTCCTACAATGAGCAGTTCTTC | CARSQDGSYNEQFF
TRBJ1-1 | NA | NA | TRBV5-1 | TGCGCCAGCAGCCTACAAGGATGGGGACCCACTGAAGCTTTCTTT | CASSLQGWGPTEAFF
TRBJ2-3 | TRBD2 | NA | TRBV29-1 | TGCAGCGTAATCCCCCTTAGCGGGAGGGCCAGAGATACGCAGTATTTT | CSVIPLSGRARDTQYF
TRBJ1-2 | NA | NA | TRBV5-1 | TGCGCCAGCAGCCCAACCGACGGACTGAACTATGGCTACACCTTC | CASSPTDGLNYGYTF
TRBJ2-2 | NA | few | TRBV27 | TGTGCCAGCAGTCACCCGACAGGAGTGAACACCGGGGAGCTGTTTTTT | CASSHPTGVNTGELFF
TRBJ2-3 | NA | few | TRBV7-2 | TGTGCCAGCAGCTTCGGCGGACACTACGGGGCAGATACGCAGTATTTT | CASSFGGHYGADTQYF
TRBJ1-5 | TRBD1 | NA | TRBV2 | TGTGCCAGCAGCTCCATCGACAGGGGAGGTAATCAGCCCCAGCATTTT | CASSSIDRGGNQPQHF
TRBJ2-7 | TRBD2 | NA | TRBV20-1 | TGCAGTGCAGAACGGGGACTAGCGGGGGCCTACGAGCAGTACTTC | CSAERGLAGAYEQYF
TRBJ1-2 | TRBD1 | few | TRBV6-5 | TGTGCCAGCAGTTCGCCGGGACAGGGACTCTATGGCTACACCTTC | CASSSPGQGLYGYTF
TRBJ1-6 | NA | few | TRBV5-8 | TGTGCCAGCAGCTACTTATATAATTCACCCCTCCACTTT | CASSYLYNSPLHF
TRBJ1-5 | NA | many | TRBV5-6 | TGTGCCAGCAGCTTAGATCGAGCTCAGCCCCAGCATTTT | CASSLDRAQPQHF
TRBJ2-1 | NA | few | TRBV5-1 | TGCGCCAGCAGCTTGATCGTCGCCAATGAGCAGTTCTTC | CASSLIVANEQFF
TRBJ2-1 | NA | few | TRBV9 | TGTGCCAGCAGCGGAGATTTAGCGGTTCGAACTAATGAGCAGTTCTTC | CASSGDLAVRTNEQFF
TRBJ2-1 | TRBD2 | few | TRBV20-1 | TGCAGTGCTAGAGTGGGGAGCGGGGGTGGATACTACAATGAGCAGTTCTTC | CSARVGSGGGYYNEQFF
TRBJ2-1 | NA | NA | TRBV7-9 | TGTGCCAGCAGCTTAATCTCGCTAGGGGGATCCAATGAGCAGTTCTTC | CASSLISLGGSNEQFF
TRBJ2-3 | NA | many | TRBV5-6 | TGTGCCAGCAGCGTTGGGGGGCCCGGAGATACGCAGTATTTT | CASSVGGPGDTQYF
TRBJ2-7 | NA | NA | TRBV3-1 | TGTGCCAGCAGCCAACCAGGGACGGTGAGCTCCTACGAGCAGTACTTC | CASSQPGTVSSYEQYF
TRBJ1-1 | TRBD1 | few | TRBV6-5 | TGTGCCAGCAGTTACTCCTCGACAGGGTACCCTGAAGCTTTCTTT | CASSYSSTGYPEAFF
TRBJ1-2 | NA | many | TRBV12-3/TRBV12-4 | TGTGCCAGTAAACCGGGGAGTTCCGGCTACACCTTC | CASKPGSSGYTF
TRBJ2-7 | TRBD1 | many | TRBV27 | TGTGCCAGCAGTTTCACCCGACCGGGACAGGGTAGCTACGAGCAGTACTTC | CASSFTRPGQGSYEQYF
TRBJ2-2 | TRBD2 | NA | TRBV6-1 | TGTGCCAGCAGCCTACTAGCGGGAGGGCCTTGGGGCGGGGAGCTGTTTTTT | CASSLLAGGPWGGELFF
TRBJ1-1 | NA | NA | TRBV27 | TGTGCCAGCAGTTTTTCCCTGGGGCTAGGGACTGAAGCTTTCTTT | CASSFSLGLGTEAFF
TRBJ2-7 | NA | NA | TRBV7-2 | TGTGCCAGCAGCTTAGGGGTAGTTGTCTACGAGCAGTACTTC | CASSLGVVVYEQYF
TRBJ2-3 | NA | NA | TRBV28 | TGTGCCAGCAGCCAGGCCCCAGGACGTTCCACAGATACGCAGTATTTT | CASSQAPGRSTDTQYF
TRBJ2-3 | TRBD1 | few | TRBV4-3 | TGCGCCAGCAGCCGTATACTGGGACAGGGGGTGACAGATACGCAGTATTTT | CASSRILGQGVTDTQYF
TRBJ2-5 | TRBD2 | many | TRBV12-3/TRBV12-4 | TGTGCCAGCACCGATGGACTAGCGGGGGATAAAGAGACCCAGTACTTC | CASTDGLAGDKETQYF
TRBJ2-7 | TRBD2 | NA | TRBV20-1 | TGCAGTGCTAGAGCTTTGTCGGGACTAGCCTACGAGCAGTACTTC | CSARALSGLAYEQYF
TRBJ2-7 | NA | few | TRBV20-1 | TGCAGTGCTAGAAAACTCGACAGCTCCTACGAGCAGTACTTC | CSARKLDSSYEQYF
TRBJ2-3 | NA | many | TRBV5-1 | TGCGCCAGCAGCACCGGGAGAATGGCAGATACGCAGTATTTT | CASSTGRMADTQYF
TRBJ2-1 | TRBD2 | NA | TRBV29-1 | TGCAGCGTTTCCACCGGGACTAGCGGGAGCAATGAGCAGTTCTTC | CSVSTGTSGSNEQFF
TRBJ2-3 | NA | many | TRBV7-9 | TGTGCCAGCAGCCCTAGGAGGCTCGGCACAGATACGCAGTATTTT | CASSPRRLGTDTQYF
TRBJ1-5 | NA | many | TRBV12-3/TRBV12-4 | TGTGCCAGCAGCCCGGTGGGGAGCCGCAATCAGCCCCAGCATTTT | CASSPVGSRNQPQHF
TRBJ2-7 | NA | NA | TRBV7-2 | TGTGCCAGCAGCAAAGACCGGGACATATCCTACGAGCAGTACTTC | CASSKDRDISYEQYF
TRBJ2-7 | NA | NA | TRBV7-2 | TGTGCCAGCAGCTTAAATGGGCAGGGAGGCTACGAGCAGTACTTC | CASSLNGQGGYEQYF
TRBJ1-2 | NA | many | TRBV7-9 | TGTGCCAGCAGCTCGTCGGGAGGGAAAAATGGCTACACCTTC | CASSSSGGKNGYTF
TRBJ2-3 | TRBD1 | few | TRBV18 | TGTGCCAGCTCACCATCCCTCCAGGGGGCAGATACGCAGTATTTT | CASSPSLQGADTQYF
TRBJ2-1 | TRBD2 | NA | TRBV20-1 | TGCAGTGCTAGGGCCGCTAGCGGGGACAACTACAATGAGCAGTTCTTC | CSARAASGDNYNEQFF
TRBJ2-7 | NA | few | TRBV29-1 | TGCAGCGTTGCCCCGGGACGGCCCTACGAGCAGTACTTC | CSVAPGRPYEQYF
TRBJ2-3 | TRBD2 | NA | TRBV3-1 | TGTGCCAGCAGCTCCCGACTAGCCATCCGCACAGATACGCAGTATTTT | CASSSRLAIRTDTQYF
TRBJ2-1 | TRBD2 | many | TRBV27 | TGTGCCAGCAGTTTAGTGACTAGCGGGACCGATGAGCAGTTCTTC | CASSLVTSGTDEQFF
TRBJ1-4 | NA | NA | TRBV4-1 | TGCGCCAGCAGCCAAGATCGGGTCGGCGGACGTTATTCACTGTTTTTT | CASSQDRVGGRYSLFF
TRBJ2-7 | NA | NA | TRBV5-5 | TGTGCCAGCAGCTGGGACCTACACTCCTACGAGCAGTACTTC | CASSWDLHSYEQYF
TRBJ2-3 | TRBD1 | few | TRBV6-2/TRBV6-3 | TGTGCCAGCAGTCGCCCCCCGGGACAGGGGGCATGGGATACGCAGTATTTT | CASSRPPGQGAWDTQYF
TRBJ2-3 | NA | NA | TRBV12-3/TRBV12-4 | TGTGCCAGCAGTTTGGTTTGGAAAGGTACAGATACGCAGTATTTT | CASSLVWKGTDTQYF
TRBJ2-6 | TRBD1 | NA | TRBV29-1 | TGCAGCGTATCCGGGACAGAGGCCAACGTCCTGACTTTC | CSVSGTEANVLTF
TRBJ2-2 | TRBD1 | NA | TRBV10-3 | TGTGCCACCAGGCAACAGGGGGGCACCGGGGAGCTGTTTTTT | CATRQQGGTGELFF
TRBJ2-3 | NA | NA | TRBV7-2 | TGTGCCAGCCGCCTCCTCTCCGATACGCAGTATTTT | CASRLLSDTQYF
TRBJ2-5 | TRBD1 | NA | TRBV5-6 | TGTGCCAGCAGCTCTCCAGGGGGCATAGGGGAGACCCAGTACTTC | CASSSPGGIGETQYF
TRBJ1-1 | TRBD1 | few | TRBV6-1 | TGTGCCAGCAGGACGACAGGGGAGTCTGAAGCTTTCTTT | CASRTTGESEAFF
TRBJ2-1 | NA | NA | TRBV3-1 | TGTGCCAGCAGCCAATTGGTCCCAAACAATGAGCAGTTCTTC | CASSQLVPNNEQFF
TRBJ1-2 | NA | few | TRBV29-1 | TGCAGCGTTGACCCTGGCTACACCTTC | CSVDPGYTF
TRBJ2-7 | NA | NA | TRBV20-1 | TGCAGTGCTAGAGCACAGTTCCTGGAGCAGTACTTC | CSARAQFLEQYF